These 3 T cell receptor beta chains came from one sample sequenced in a study of T cells after yellow fever vaccination. TCRdb re-analysed the 5' RACE reads in MiXCR, keeping a single row per CDR3 protein. Of approximately 550,000 distinct CDR3 sequences in the sample, 15% to 20% were seen once. The sequences come from PBMCs, collected 15 days after the yellow fever booster vaccination. These receptors were obtained from a man aged 25-45 years who received the YFV17D yellow fever vaccine.

The rearrangement joins TRBV19 to TRBJ1-4; no clear D gene. Germline values: CDR1 LNHDA, CDR2 SQIVND (reference sequence). The CDR3 consists of 13 residues. V was trimmed by 5 bases and J by 11 bases, leaving 15 bases between them. CDR3: CASSPPESGKLFF. In DNA form, the CDR3 reads TGTGCCAGTAGTCCGCCAGAATCCGGGAAACTGTTTTTT.

This clonotype was seen a handful of times. The chain links TRBV7-2 to TRBJ2-3, with D unresolved. Germline CDR1 is SGHTA and CDR2 is FQGNSA. With 5 bases removed from V and 0 bases from J, the gap between germline ends came to 12 bases. This CDR3 has 15 residues. CDR3 coding DNA: TGTGCCAGCAGCGCTACGGGTCTGAGCACAGATACGCAGTATTTT. This encodes CASSATGLSTDTQYF.

This clonotype has just a few counts. This chain uses TRBV10-3 with TRBJ2-3; unclear D gene. The CDR3 is 13 amino acids. Trimming took 7 bases from V and 0 from J, leaving 8 bases between them. Germline V gene data show CDR1 as ENHRY and CDR2 as SYGVKD. In DNA, the CDR3 is TGTGCCATCACCCAAGGGAGCACAGATACGCAGTATTTT. Amino acid sequence: CAITQGSTDTQYF.